This TCR beta chain stems from a study of blood T cell repertoires in COVID-19. As for the study in general: Spain, Italy and the United States supplied samples that represented acute and convalescent COVID-19. PBMCs, B-cell-depleted T cells, or T cells were the source of the cDNA or gDNA that made up the material.

Profiling relied on immunoSEQ multiplex PCR, and the TCRdb table lists in-frame clones only, not all of them. The repertoire holds about 80,000 clones, with approximately 80% as singletons. The source of this sequence is a woman aged 70-85 years with acute or convalescent COVID-19. Input material: peripheral blood.

CDR3 nucleotides: TGTGCCACCAGTGATACCCGAGCGGGGACGGGCCACAATGAGCAGTTCTTC. It yields the protein CATSDTRAGTGHNEQFF. This rearrangement joins TRBV24-1 to TRBJ2-1, with 7 bases that match TRBD2. The germline gives CDR1 KGHDR, CDR2 SFDVKD. J was trimmed by 5 bases and V by 3 bases; bases with no gene match: 12. The CDR3 has 17 amino acids.